The sequence of this T cell receptor beta chain was determined in a study of blood T cell repertoires in COVID-19 (dated by TCRdb to the early 2020s). Turning to the overall study: Collaborator samples came from the United States, Italy and Spain and covered acute and convalescent phases of COVID-19. Where available, HLA class I and class II types were taken from metadata supplied by the sample provider and were not determined by assay-based typing. Samples were obtained from the ongoing ImmuneRACE study (first 160 participants) and from roughly 1,300 subjects provided by 6 global collaborators. The prospective study material was composed of cDNA or gDNA derived from T cells, B-cell-depleted T cells, or PBMCs. The dataset comprised deeply sampled blood TCRbeta repertoires from subjects exposed to, actively infected with, or recovered from COVID-19. The sample metadata nearly always contained a de-identified subject ID, COVID-19 status, age in years and sex. A freely available public database, intended as a resource for researchers studying the immune response to SARS-CoV-2, is where the repertoires were released. What the research found in general, with its limitations: The quantity of clinical and demographic metadata differed by source and by participant and was supplied without curation.

Comment on this clone: What antigen it recognizes has not been identified. The input lacks base qualities; no much larger clone sits a single base away.

Whole blood was collected in K2EDTA tubes by collaborating institutions according to the institutions' own protocols. For TCRbeta analysis, collaborator samples were shipped as frozen whole blood, as isolated PBMCs, or as DNA extracted from either sample type. The immunoSEQ Assay, a bias-controlled multiplex PCR, was used to amplify TCRbeta CDR3 regions from genomic DNA. Per the original workflow: The number of nucleated cells in each sample was estimated by amplification of reference gene primers within the assay. To quantify the absolute abundance of each unique TCRbeta CDR3 rearrangement, sequence reads were collapsed and filtered. For each sample, productive Simpson clonality was calculated by taking the square root of Simpson's diversity index across productive rearrangements. In its TCRdb copy, this immuneACCESS table keeps in-frame sequences only and misses some clones. Where compared with another copy, unresolved V genes explain less than half of these, and the others have no known cause. For V, J and clone size, that table is used; D and trimming come from the DNA. Present in this sample are about 150,000 clones, 91% of which were seen just once. 0.55% of the sample is in the top ten clones.

Sequencing was carried out using peripheral blood. The TCR comes from a man aged 50 to 60 with acute or convalescent COVID-19.

This receptor has the CDR3 CASSQPGQARGEQFF. The sequenced DNA: TGTGCCAGCAGTCAGCCGGGACAGGCGAGGGGTGAGCAGTTCTTC. In this chain, TRBV2 is recombined with TRBJ2-1, and 8 bases in between align with TRBD1. Measured from the cysteine to the phenylalanine, the CDR3 is 15 residues long. The CDR3 DNA has 45 bases and is translated from base 1. At the junction V is shortened by 5 bases and J by 9 bases; bases outside the gene matches: 12. According to the germline V gene, CDR1 reads SNHLY and CDR2 reads FYNNEI. Outside the CDR3, residues come from the reference TRBV2 and TRBJ2-1 proteins, so the full variable domain is: EPEVTQTPSHQVTQMGQEVILRCVPISNHLYFYWYRQILGQKVEFLVSFYNNEISEKSEIFDDQFSVERPDGSNFTLKIRSTKLEDSAMYFCASSQPGQARGEQFFGPGTRLTVL.